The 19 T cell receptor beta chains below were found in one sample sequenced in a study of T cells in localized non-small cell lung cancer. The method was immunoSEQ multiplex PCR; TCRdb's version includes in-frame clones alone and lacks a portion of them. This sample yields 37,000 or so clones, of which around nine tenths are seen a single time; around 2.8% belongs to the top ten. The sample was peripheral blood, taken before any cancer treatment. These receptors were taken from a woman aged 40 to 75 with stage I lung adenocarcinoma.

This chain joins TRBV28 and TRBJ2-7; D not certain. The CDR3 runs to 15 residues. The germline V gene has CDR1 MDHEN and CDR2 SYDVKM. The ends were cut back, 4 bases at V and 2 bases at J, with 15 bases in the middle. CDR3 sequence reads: CASSSLSTHTYEQYF. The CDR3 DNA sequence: TGTGCCAGCAGTTCCCTCTCGACGCATACCTACGAGCAGTACTTC. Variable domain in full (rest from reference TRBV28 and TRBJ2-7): DVKVTQSSRYLVKRTGEKVFLECVQDMDHENMFWYRQDPGLGLRLIYFSYDVKMKEKGDIPEGYSVSREKKERFSLILESASTNQTSMYLCASSSLSTHTYEQYFGPGTRLTVT.

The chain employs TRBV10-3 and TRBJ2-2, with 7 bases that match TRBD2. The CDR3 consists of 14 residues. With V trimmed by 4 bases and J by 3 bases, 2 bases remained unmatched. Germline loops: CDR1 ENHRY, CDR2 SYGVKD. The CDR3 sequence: CAISVREYTGELFF. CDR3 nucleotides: TGTGCCATCAGTGTGCGGGAGTACACCGGGGAGCTGTTTTTT.

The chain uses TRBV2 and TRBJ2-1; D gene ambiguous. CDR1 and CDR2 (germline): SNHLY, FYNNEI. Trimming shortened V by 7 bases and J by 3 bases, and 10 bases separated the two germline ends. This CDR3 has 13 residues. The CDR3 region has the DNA TGTGCCAGCACGCAAGGCAACTACAATGAGCAGTTCTTC. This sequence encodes CASTQGNYNEQFF.

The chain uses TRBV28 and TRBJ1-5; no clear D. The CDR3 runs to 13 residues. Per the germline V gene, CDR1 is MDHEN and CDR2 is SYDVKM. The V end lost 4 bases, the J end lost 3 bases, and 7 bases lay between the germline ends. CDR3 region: CASSSGPNQPQHF. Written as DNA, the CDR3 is TGTGCCAGCAGTTCCGGACCCAATCAGCCCCAGCATTTT.

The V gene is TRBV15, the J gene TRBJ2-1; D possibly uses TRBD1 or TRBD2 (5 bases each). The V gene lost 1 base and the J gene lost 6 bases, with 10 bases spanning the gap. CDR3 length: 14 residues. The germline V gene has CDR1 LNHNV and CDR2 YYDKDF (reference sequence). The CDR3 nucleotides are TGTGCCACCAGCAGAGTCGATGGGGGCAATGAGCAGTTCTTC. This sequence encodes CATSRVDGGNEQFF.

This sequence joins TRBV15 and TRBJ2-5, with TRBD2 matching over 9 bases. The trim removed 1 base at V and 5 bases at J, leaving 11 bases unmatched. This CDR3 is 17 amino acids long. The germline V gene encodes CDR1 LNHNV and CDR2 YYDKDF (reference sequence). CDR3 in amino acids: CATSRGRAGGPHETQYF. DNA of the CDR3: TGTGCCACCAGCAGAGGGAGGGCGGGAGGGCCCCACGAGACCCAGTACTTC.

The CDR3 sequence is CASSQAGGNTIYF. The CDR3 DNA is TGTGCCAGCAGCCAAGCTGGAGGGAACACCATATATTTT. The chain links TRBV4-2 to TRBJ1-3; D remains unclear. Trimming took 1 base from V and 7 from J, leaving 8 bases between them. The CDR3 is made up of 13 amino acids. The V gene's germline CDR1 is LGHNA and CDR2 YNFKEQ.

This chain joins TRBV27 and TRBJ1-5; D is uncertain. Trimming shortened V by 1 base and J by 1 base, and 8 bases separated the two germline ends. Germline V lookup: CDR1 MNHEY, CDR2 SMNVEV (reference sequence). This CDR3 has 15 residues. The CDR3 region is CASSLYPGSNQPQHF. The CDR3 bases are TGTGCCAGCAGTTTATACCCGGGCAGCAATCAGCCCCAGCATTTT.

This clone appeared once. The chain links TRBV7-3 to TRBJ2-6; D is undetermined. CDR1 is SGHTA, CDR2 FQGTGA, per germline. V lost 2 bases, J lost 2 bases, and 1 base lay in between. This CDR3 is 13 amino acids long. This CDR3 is CASSLAGANVLTF. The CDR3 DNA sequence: TGTGCCAGCAGCTTAGCTGGGGCCAACGTCCTGACTTTC.

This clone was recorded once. The CDR3 coding sequence is TGTGCCAGCAGACTGAGCGGATACAATGAGCAGTTCTTC. As protein: CASRLSGYNEQFF. The V call is TRBV6-6, the J call TRBJ2-1; D possibly corresponds to TRBD2 (5 bases). The CDR3 contains 13 residues. Germline CDR1 reads MNHNY; CDR2 reads SVGAGI (reference sequence). Trimming cost V 6 bases and J 4 bases, with 10 bases left between them.

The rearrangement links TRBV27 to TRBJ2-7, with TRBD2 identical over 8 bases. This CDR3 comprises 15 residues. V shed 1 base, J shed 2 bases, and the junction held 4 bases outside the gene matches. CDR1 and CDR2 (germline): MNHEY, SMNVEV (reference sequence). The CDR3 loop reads CASSLFGGAAYEQYF. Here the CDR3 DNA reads TGTGCCAGCAGTTTATTCGGGGGGGCAGCCTACGAGCAGTACTTC.

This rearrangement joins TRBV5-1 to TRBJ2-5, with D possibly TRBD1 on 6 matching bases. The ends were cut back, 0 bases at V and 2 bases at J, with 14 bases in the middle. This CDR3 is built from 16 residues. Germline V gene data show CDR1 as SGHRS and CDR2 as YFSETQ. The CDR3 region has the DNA TGCGCCAGCAGCTTGGCAGGGACAACCGGACAAGAGACCCAGTACTTC. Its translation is CASSLAGTTGQETQYF.

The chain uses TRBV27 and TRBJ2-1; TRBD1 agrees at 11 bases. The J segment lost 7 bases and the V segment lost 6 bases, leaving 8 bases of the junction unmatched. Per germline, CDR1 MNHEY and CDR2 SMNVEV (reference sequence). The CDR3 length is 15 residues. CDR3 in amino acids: CASRLGQGAINEQFF. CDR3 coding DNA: TGTGCCAGCAGACTCGGACAGGGGGCCATAAATGAGCAGTTCTTC.

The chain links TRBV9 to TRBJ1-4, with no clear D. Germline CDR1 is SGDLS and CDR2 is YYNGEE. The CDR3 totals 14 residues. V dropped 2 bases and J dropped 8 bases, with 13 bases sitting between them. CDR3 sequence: CASSVTVFGEKLFF. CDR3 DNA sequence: TGTGCCAGCAGCGTCACAGTCTTTGGAGAAAAACTGTTTTTT. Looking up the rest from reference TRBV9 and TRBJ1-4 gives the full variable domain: DSGVTQTPKHLITATGQRVTLRCSPRSGDLSVYWYQQSLDQGLQFLIQYYNGEERAKGNILERFSAQQFPDLHSELNLSSLELGDSALYFCASSVTVFGEKLFFGSGTQLSVL.

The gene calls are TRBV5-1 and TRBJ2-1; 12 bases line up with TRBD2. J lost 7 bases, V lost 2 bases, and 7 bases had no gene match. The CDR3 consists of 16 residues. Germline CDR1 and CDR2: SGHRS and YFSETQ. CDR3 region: CASSFPLAGGPNEQFF. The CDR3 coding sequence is TGCGCCAGCAGCTTTCCTCTAGCGGGAGGGCCTAATGAGCAGTTCTTC.

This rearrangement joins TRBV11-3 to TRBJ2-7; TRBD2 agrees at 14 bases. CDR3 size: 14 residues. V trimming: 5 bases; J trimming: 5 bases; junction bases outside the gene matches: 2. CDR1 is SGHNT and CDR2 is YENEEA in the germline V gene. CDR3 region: CASSQGLAGDEQYF. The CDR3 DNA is TGTGCCAGCAGCCAGGGACTAGCGGGAGACGAGCAGTACTTC.

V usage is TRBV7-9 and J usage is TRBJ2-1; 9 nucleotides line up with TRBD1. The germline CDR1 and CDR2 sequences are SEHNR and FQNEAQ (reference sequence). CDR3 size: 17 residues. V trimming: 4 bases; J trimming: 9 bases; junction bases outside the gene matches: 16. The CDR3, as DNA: TGTGCCAGCAGCTCCAAGACAGGGGGGAGGATCTTGGCTGAGCAGTTCTTC. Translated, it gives CASSSKTGGRILAEQFF.

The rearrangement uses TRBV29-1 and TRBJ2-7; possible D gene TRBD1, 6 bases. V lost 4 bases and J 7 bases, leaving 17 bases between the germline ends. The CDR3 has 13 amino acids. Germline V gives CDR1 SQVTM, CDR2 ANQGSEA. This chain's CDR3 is CSVGKHRDQEQYF. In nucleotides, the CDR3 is TGCAGCGTTGGTAAACACAGGGACCAAGAGCAGTACTTC.

CDR3 protein: CASMRAGSSYNEQFF. The DNA for the CDR3 is TGTGCCAGTATGCGAGCGGGGAGCTCCTACAATGAGCAGTTCTTC. The rearrangement uses TRBV19 and TRBJ2-1; 7 nucleotides agree with TRBD2. CDR3 length: 15 amino acids. Unmatched junction bases numbered 6, after V lost 7 bases and J lost 0 bases. The germline gives CDR1 LNHDA, CDR2 SQIVND (reference sequence). Full variable domain (remainder filled in from reference TRBV19 and TRBJ2-1): DGGITQSPKYLFRKEGQNVTLSCEQNLNHDAMYWYRQDPGQGLRLIYYSQIVNDFQKGDIAEGYSVSREKKESFPLTVTSAQKNPTAFYLCASMRAGSSYNEQFFGPGTRLTVL.